The 2 T cell receptor beta chains presented below share a single source sample, sequenced in a study of T cells expressing NK-cell markers. For each CDR3 protein, TCRdb gives one entry from its re-call of the 5' RACE reads, without DNA. This table lists some 440,000 distinct CDR3 sequences. Sequenced input: blood T cells: a sorted CD56 or NKG2C T cell subset, CD4+ or CD8+ T cells, or bulk PBMC T cells (not recorded which). The receptors stem from a woman aged 45-65 years in good health.

The chain is built from TRBV14 and TRBJ2-3; TCRdb lists TRBD1, though no DNA is available to test this call. The germline CDR1 and CDR2 sequences are SGHDN and FVKESK. The CDR3 has 15 amino acids. The CDR3 loop is CASSLTGTYTDTQYF.

The V call is TRBV12-3 or TRBV12-4, the J call TRBJ1-5; lacking DNA, the TRBD1 call made by TCRdb goes unchecked. The CDR3 sequence is 17 residues long. Here the CDR3 reads CASSLSRGWGIDQPQHF.